This TCR beta chain was sequenced for a study of shared clonotypes between healthy human individuals. The germline V gene encodes CDR1 SGDLS and CDR2 YYNGEE. With 4 bases clipped from V and 6 bases from J, the junction kept 13 bases outside the gene matches. The CDR3 has 17 amino acids. The assay used deep level. Per the original data handling: Filtering of immunoSEQ junctional sequences could not match full-length read filtering. Here immunoSEQ multiplex PCR was the method, and the copy in TCRdb shows in-frame clones only, minus some. That table supplies the V and J calls and clone size; D and trimming were determined from the DNA. The sample holds some 1 million clones; about 76% are singletons and the top ten take around 1.5%.

The chain employs TRBV9 and TRBJ2-3; 11 nucleotides agree with TRBD2. Sample: memory CD4+ T cells sorted from blood. Described subset: CD45RA-negative fraction. The receptor comes from a young man in good health. CDR3 region: CASSQTLSGRASDTQYF. The CDR3 nucleotides read TGTGCCAGCAGCCAAACCCTTAGCGGGAGGGCCTCGGATACGCAGTATTTT.